The sequence of this TCR beta chain was determined in a study of cytomegalovirus exposure and HLA in healthy donors. PCR was performed using 60 Vbeta and 13 Jbeta primers. TCRdb keeps only in-frame clones here, not all; method: immunoSEQ multiplex PCR. The sample lists under 200,000 clones, roughly 79% occurring once. J lost 0 bases, V lost 2 bases, and 5 bases had no gene match. The CDR3 extends over 15 amino acids. Germline V gene sequence: CDR1 GTSNPN, CDR2 SVGIG (reference sequence). This clone was found a few times. Its target is unknown. Findings and caveats of the study: V- and J-gene trimming of TCR beta was linked (in a later analysis) to a missense DCLRE1C variant. By HLA locus, TCR association rates varied in a later analysis, with DRB1 showing the most and HLA-C the fewest. Highly shared variants forming one cluster were likely a sequencing artifact.

This rearrangement joins TRBV30 to TRBJ2-3, with TRBD2 identical over 7 bases. This TCR derives from a woman aged 45-60 years in good health and CMV-seropositive. The sample was PBMCs. The CDR3: CAWSLPSGSTDTQYF. In DNA form, the CDR3 reads TGTGCCTGGAGTCTTCCTAGCGGTAGCACAGATACGCAGTATTTT.